A few counts support the clone carrying this TCR beta chain. Its antigen remains unknown. The source of the sample is a study of T-cell memory formation after mild COVID-19. Study-level findings and limits: Mainly in CM and EM were contracting CD4+ clones; CD8+ were in EMRA. There were some responding clones in pre-infection memory, which suggested that cross-reactive memory had joined.

MiXCR, applied by TCRdb to the 5' RACE reads, yields one record per CDR3 protein. Among 300,000 to 400,000 distinct CDR3 sequences listed, more than 15% were seen once. This sequence was found in a young man who had mild COVID-19 (a few samples of this study predate the infection). Cell type and time point are not known. Material: PBMCs or a T cell subset sorted from them (not recorded which).

The CDR3 protein is CATSTGTSGGETQYF. DNA for the CDR3: TGTGCCACCAGCACTGGGACTAGCGGGGGGGAGACCCAGTACTTC. The chain couples TRBV15 to TRBJ2-5; 15 bases agree with TRBD2. After removal of 4 bases from V and 5 bases from J, the junction contained 2 bases not matched to a gene. The CDR3 length is 15 residues. CDR1 is LNHNV and CDR2 is YYDKDF in the germline V gene (reference sequence).